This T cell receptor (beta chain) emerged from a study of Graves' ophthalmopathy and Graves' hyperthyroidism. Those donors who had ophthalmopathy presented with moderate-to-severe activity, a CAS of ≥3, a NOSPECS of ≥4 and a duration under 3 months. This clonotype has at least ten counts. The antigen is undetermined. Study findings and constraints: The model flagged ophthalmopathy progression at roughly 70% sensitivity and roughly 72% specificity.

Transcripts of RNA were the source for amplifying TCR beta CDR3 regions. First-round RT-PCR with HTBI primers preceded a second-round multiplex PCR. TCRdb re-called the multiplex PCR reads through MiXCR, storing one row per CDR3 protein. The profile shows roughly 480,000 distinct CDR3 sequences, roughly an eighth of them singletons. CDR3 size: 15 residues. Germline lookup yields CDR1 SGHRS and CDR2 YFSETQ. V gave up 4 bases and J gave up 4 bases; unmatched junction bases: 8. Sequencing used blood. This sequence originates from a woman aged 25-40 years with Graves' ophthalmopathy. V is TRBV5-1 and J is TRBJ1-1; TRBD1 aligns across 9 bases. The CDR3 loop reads CASSVTGGAGTEAFF. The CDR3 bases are TGCGCCAGCAGCGTTACAGGGGGCGCGGGCACTGAAGCTTTCTTT.